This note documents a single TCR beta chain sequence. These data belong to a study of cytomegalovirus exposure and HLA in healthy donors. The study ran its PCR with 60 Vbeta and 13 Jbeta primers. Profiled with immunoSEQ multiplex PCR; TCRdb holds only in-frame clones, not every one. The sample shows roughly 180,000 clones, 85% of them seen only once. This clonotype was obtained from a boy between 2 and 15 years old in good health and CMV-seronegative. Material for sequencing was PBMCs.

The CDR3: CASRRTGRNSNQPQHF. CDR3 nucleotides: TGTGCCAGCAGGAGGACAGGGAGAAATAGCAATCAGCCCCAGCATTTT. This rearrangement joins TRBV2 to TRBJ1-5; TRBD1 matches 8 bases. The CDR3 extends over 16 amino acids. V was pared by 6 bases and J by 0 bases, with 7 bases of the junction left unmatched. The germline V gene has CDR1 SNHLY and CDR2 FYNNEI.